The 22 T cell receptor beta chains presented below share a single source sample, sequenced in a study of blood T cell repertoires in COVID-19. Measured with immunoSEQ multiplex PCR; TCRdb has only the in-frame clones, and not every one. Of about 82,000 clones in the sample, just under 80% were seen once. The specimen was peripheral blood. The origin of the receptors is a man between 60 and 75 years old with COVID-19, enrolled during active disease.

This chain links TRBV9 with TRBJ1-4; no reliable D call. Per the germline V gene, CDR1 is SGDLS and CDR2 is YYNGEE. The ends were cut back, 4 bases at V and 0 bases at J, with 16 bases in the middle. This CDR3 spans 17 amino acids. CDR3 protein: CASSPRTVLATNEKLFF. DNA for the CDR3: TGTGCCAGCAGCCCTCGGACGGTACTAGCAACTAATGAAAAACTGTTTTTT.

The chain employs TRBV27 and TRBJ2-3; 9 nucleotides align to TRBD2. Germline CDR1 MNHEY, CDR2 SMNVEV (reference sequence). The CDR3 totals 17 residues. Trimming took 9 bases from V and 4 from J; bases not matched to a gene: 17. CDR3 DNA sequence: TGTGCCAGAAACTGGGCGGGAGGGCCTGGTCCCGCAGATACGCAGTATTTT. It yields the protein CARNWAGGPGPADTQYF.

The chain is built from TRBV6-6 and TRBJ1-1, with D possibly matching TRBD1 (5 bases). The CDR3 length is 13 residues. Trimming removed 2 bases from V and 3 bases from J, with 7 bases in between. Germline values: CDR1 MNHNY, CDR2 SVGAGI (reference sequence). CDR3 sequence reads: CASSYVGDTEAFF. The CDR3 bases are TGTGCCAGCAGTTACGTAGGGGACACTGAAGCTTTCTTT.

This chain uses TRBV21-1 with TRBJ1-3; the table's D call of TRBD1 was not tested on the DNA. TRBV21-1 is marked as a pseudogene. There are 17 residues in the CDR3. The CDR3 DNA sequence: TGTGCCAGCAGCAAAGCAGTGCAGGGGGTCTGTGGAAACACCATATATTTT. It yields the protein CASSKAVQGVCGNTIYF.

This chain connects TRBV11-2 to TRBJ1-1, with D hard to call. The CDR3 extends over 14 amino acids. Between the trimmed V and J ends, which lost 1 base and 1 base, there was a span of 7 bases. Germline CDR1 and CDR2: SGHAT and FQNNGV. For the CDR3, the DNA is TGTGCCAGCAGCTTAGGTGTCCAGAACACTGAAGCTTTCTTT. It is translated as CASSLGVQNTEAFF.

V and J are TRBV5-1 and TRBJ1-1; D unresolved. V was shortened by 4 bases and J by 1 base, with 11 bases between the two germline ends. Germline CDR1 reads SGHRS; CDR2 reads YFSETQ. The CDR3 is made up of 14 amino acids. The CDR3 spells CASSASGKNTEAFF. CDR3 nucleotide sequence: TGCGCCAGCAGCGCCTCCGGGAAGAACACTGAAGCTTTCTTT.

This clone has only a few counts. V gene TRBV7-9 combines with J gene TRBJ2-7, with D possibly being TRBD2 (8 bases). CDR3 size: 16 residues. Germline lookup yields CDR1 SEHNR and CDR2 FQNEAQ (reference sequence). Trimming took 2 bases from V and 7 from J, leaving 21 bases between them. CDR3 sequence (DNA): TGTGCCAGCAGCTTAATTAGCGGGACAGCTTCATATGAGCAGTACTTC. Translating gives CASSLISGTASYEQYF. Supplemented by reference TRBV7-9 and TRBJ2-7, the full variable domain reads DTGVSQNPRHKITKRGQNVTFRCDPISEHNRLYWYRQTLGQGPEFLTYFQNEAQLEKSRLLSDRFSAERPKGSFSTLEIQRTEQGDSAMYLCASSLISGTASYEQYFGPGTRLTVT.

The rearrangement links TRBV10-3 to TRBJ2-5, with TRBD1 identical over 8 bases. From germline, CDR1 is ENHRY and CDR2 SYGVKD. The ends lost 6 bases at V and 1 base at J; junction bases unmatched: 7. The CDR3 length is 15 residues. CDR3 nucleotide sequence: TGTGCCATCAGCAGAAACAGGGGGGCCCAAGAGACCCAGTACTTC. Translated: CAISRNRGAQETQYF.

The chain recombines TRBV12-3 or TRBV12-4 with TRBJ1-2; no reliable D call. The CDR3 is made up of 13 amino acids. V lost 6 bases and J lost 4, with 12 bases in between. The CDR3 spells CASSPGEIYGYTF. The CDR3 DNA reads TGTGCCAGCAGCCCTGGGGAGATCTATGGCTACACCTTC.

CDR3 sequence reads: CASSRRQGAVNIQYF. The CDR3 DNA is TGTGCCAGCAGCCGCAGACAGGGGGCGGTGAACATTCAGTACTTC. The chain is built from TRBV11-1 and TRBJ2-4; 10 bases align to TRBD1. Trimming took 5 bases from V and 7 from J; bases not matched to a gene: 8. Germline CDR1 SGHAT, CDR2 FQDESV (reference sequence). This CDR3 has 15 residues.

J is TRBJ2-1 and V is TRBV7-2, with a weak D call TRBD2 (5 bases). V was shortened by 3 bases and J by 2 bases, with 17 bases between the two germline ends. This CDR3 region has 17 residues. Germline lookup yields CDR1 SGHTA and CDR2 FQGNSA. CDR3 residues: CASSFEGVEWAYNEQFF. In DNA form, the CDR3 reads TGTGCCAGCAGCTTCGAGGGAGTAGAGTGGGCCTACAATGAGCAGTTCTTC.

The V call is TRBV9, the J call TRBJ1-6, with D maybe TRBD1 (5 bases). This CDR3 is built from 15 residues. V was cut by 4 bases and J by 6 bases, with 14 bases left in between. Germline V lookup: CDR1 SGDLS, CDR2 YYNGEE. DNA of the CDR3: TGTGCCAGCAGCCCCCAAGGGCAGGGTAATTCACCCCTCCACTTT. This gives the protein CASSPQGQGNSPLHF.

Concerning this clone itself: The germline gene is not matched at one end of the junction; a read error may be the cause. Other DNA sequences from this sample encode an identical CDR3 as well. The rearrangement uses TRBV5-5 and TRBJ2-3; 9 bases map to TRBD2. Germline V gene lookup returns CDR1 SGHKS and CDR2 YYEKEE (reference sequence). This CDR3 contains 16 residues. The CDR3 coding sequence is TGTCCCAGCCGCTTGGGCGGGGGGGGGAGGGCCCTCCCTGGGTATTTT. As protein: CPSRLGGGGRALPGYF.

This clone was found once. V usage is TRBV5-8 and J usage is TRBJ2-3; weak D call: TRBD1 (5 bases). Germline CDR1 SGHTS, CDR2 YDEGEE. This CDR3 region has 15 residues. Trimming removed 4 bases from V and 0 bases from J, with 12 bases in between. The DNA for the CDR3 is TGTGCCAGCAGCCACGACAGTTCTAGCACAGATACGCAGTATTTT. Amino acid sequence: CASSHDSSSTDTQYF. Based on the CDR3 plus reference TRBV5-8 and TRBJ2-3, the full variable domain is EAGVTQSPTHLIKTRGQQATLRCSPISGHTSVYWYQQALGLGLQFLLWYDEGEERNRGNFPPRFSGRQFPNYSSELNVNALELEDSALYLCASSHDSSSTDTQYFGPGTRLTVL.

As for this clone: Additional DNA sequences in this sample encode the identical CDR3. The V and J genes are TRBV11-2 and TRBJ1-2, with D perhaps TRBD1 (5 bases). V was shortened by 1 base and J by 7 bases, with 10 bases between the two germline ends. Per the germline V gene, CDR1 is SGHAT and CDR2 is FQNNGV. The CDR3 sequence is 13 residues long. CDR3 protein: CASSLGGEGGYTF. The CDR3 DNA is TGTGCCAGCAGCTTAGGGGGGGAGGGTGGCTACACCTTC.

The V call is TRBV14, the J call TRBJ2-3, with D perhaps matching TRBD1 (6 bases). The CDR3 is made up of 15 amino acids. Trimming removed 1 base at V and 2 bases at J, with 10 bases between. The germline gives CDR1 SGHDN, CDR2 FVKESK. DNA of the CDR3: TGTGCCAGCAGCCAAGCGAGGACAGTCACAGATACGCAGTATTTT. It specifies CASSQARTVTDTQYF.

The chain has TRBV4-2 and TRBJ1-3, with a possible D match to TRBD1 (6 bases). The CDR3 loop spans 17 amino acids. V was trimmed by 2 bases and J by 3 bases, leaving 17 bases between them. Germline V gene data show CDR1 as LGHNA and CDR2 as YNFKEQ. CDR3 nucleotide sequence: TGTGCCAGCAGCCAATCCGCCTCAGGGGTAGTTGGAAACACCATATATTTT. Encoded protein: CASSQSASGVVGNTIYF.

On this clone: The junction shows a germline mismatch at one end, possibly a read error. The sample carries other DNA sequences with the same CDR3. The chain is built from TRBV11-2 and TRBJ2-2, with 7 bases fitting TRBD1. This CDR3 comprises 13 residues. From germline, CDR1 is SGHAT and CDR2 FQNNGV. The CDR3 sequence is CASSTTGAGELFF. DNA of the CDR3: TGTGCCAGCAGCACCACAGGGGCCGGAGAGCTGTTTTTT.

V and J are TRBV12-3 or TRBV12-4 and TRBJ2-2; unclear D gene. V lost 7 bases and J lost 7, with 10 bases in between. The CDR3 consists of 12 residues. CDR3 nucleotide sequence: TGTGCCAGCACCTCGCGAGGCGGGGAGCTGTTTTTT. Translation gives CASTSRGGELFF.

The rearrangement uses TRBV12-5 and TRBJ2-1; D call uncertain. V shed 5 bases and J shed 3 bases, with 14 bases lying between them. The CDR3 spans 15 residues. The V gene's germline CDR1 is LGHNT and CDR2 FRNRAP. The CDR3 coding sequence is TGTGCTAGTGGTCCCCTAGAGACTTACTACAATGAGCAGTTCTTC. As protein: CASGPLETYYNEQFF. Based on the CDR3 plus reference TRBV12-5 and TRBJ2-1, the full variable domain is DARVTQTPRHKVTEMGQEVTMRCQPILGHNTVFWYRQTMMQGLELLAYFRNRAPLDDSGMPKDRFSAEMPDATLATLKIQPSEPRDSAVYFCASGPLETYYNEQFFGPGTRLTVL.

This chain links TRBV18 with TRBJ2-4; TRBD2 agrees at 8 bases. CDR1 is KGHSH and CDR2 is LQKENI in the germline V gene. This CDR3 has 16 amino acids. V trimming: 1 base; J trimming: 3 bases; junction bases outside the gene matches: 5. Here the CDR3 reads CASSPRSGSVKNIQYF. The DNA for the CDR3 is TGTGCCAGCTCACCACGGAGCGGGAGTGTCAAAAACATTCAGTACTTC.

The gene calls are TRBV11-3 and TRBJ2-7; TRBD2 matches 8 bases. Germline V lookup: CDR1 SGHNT, CDR2 YENEEA. This CDR3 comprises 15 residues. The ends lost 4 bases at V and 1 base at J; junction bases unmatched: 6. This chain's CDR3 is CASSSTGTRSYEQYF. CDR3 nucleotide sequence: TGTGCCAGCAGCTCGACCGGGACTAGGTCCTACGAGCAGTACTTC.